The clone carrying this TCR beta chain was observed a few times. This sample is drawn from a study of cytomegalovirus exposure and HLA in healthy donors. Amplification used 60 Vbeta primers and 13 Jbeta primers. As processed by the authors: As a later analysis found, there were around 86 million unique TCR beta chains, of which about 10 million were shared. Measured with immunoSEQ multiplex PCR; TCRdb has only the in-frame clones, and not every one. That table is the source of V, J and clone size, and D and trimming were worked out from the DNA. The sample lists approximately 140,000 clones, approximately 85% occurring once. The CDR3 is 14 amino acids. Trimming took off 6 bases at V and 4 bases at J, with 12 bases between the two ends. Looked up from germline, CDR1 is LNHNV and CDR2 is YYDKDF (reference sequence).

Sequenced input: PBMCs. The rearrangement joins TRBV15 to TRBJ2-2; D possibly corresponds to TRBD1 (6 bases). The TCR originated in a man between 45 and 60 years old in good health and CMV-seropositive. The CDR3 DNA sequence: TGTGCCACCAGATCTGGGGGCCCCACCGGGGAGCTGTTTTTT. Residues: CATRSGGPTGELFF.